One and the same sample provided the 9 T cell receptor beta chains below, sequenced in a study of control samples from healthy donors and cancer patients. This table comes from immunoSEQ multiplex PCR, and its TCRdb copy is limited to in-frame clones, with some not included. The table records roughly 120,000 clones, approximately 90% of them present only once. Sequencing was carried out using blood. The receptor set was obtained from an older woman in good health.

The gene calls are TRBV13 and TRBJ2-5; maybe TRBD2 (5 bases). Germline V gives CDR1 PRHDT, CDR2 FYEKMQ (reference sequence). The CDR3 consists of 12 residues. V gave up 3 bases and J gave up 4 bases, with 6 bases separating them. CDR3 DNA sequence: TGTGCCAGCAGCTTCGGGGTAGAGACCCAGTACTTC. Translating it yields CASSFGVETQYF.

The chain employs TRBV5-6 and TRBJ1-3; D not resolved. Germline V CDR1 and CDR2: SGHDT, YYEEEE. V shed 0 bases and J shed 0 bases, with 4 bases lying between them. CDR3 length equals 14 residues. CDR3 coding DNA: TGTGCCAGCAGCTTGGGAGGCTCTGGAAACACCATATATTTT. Its protein product is CASSLGGSGNTIYF.

CDR3 amino acids: CASAPGTRTGANVLTF. The CDR3 nucleotides read TGCGCCAGCGCCCCTGGGACACGTACTGGGGCCAACGTCCTGACTTTC. The rearrangement uses TRBV5-1 and TRBJ2-6; perhaps TRBD1 as D (6 bases). CDR1 is SGHRS, CDR2 YFSETQ, per germline. The CDR3 length is 16 residues. Trimming removed 7 bases from V and 2 bases from J, with 16 bases in between.

The rearrangement links TRBV10-3 to TRBJ1-4; 7 bases line up with TRBD1. Trimming at V came to 4 bases and at J to 6 bases, leaving 2 bases not matched to a gene. Germline assignment: CDR1 ENHRY and CDR2 SYGVKD. This CDR3 spans 13 amino acids. CDR3 protein: CAISGRGDEKLFF. The CDR3 region has the DNA TGTGCCATCAGTGGCAGGGGGGATGAAAAACTGTTTTTT.

The genes are TRBV5-1 and TRBJ1-1; no clear D. CDR3 size: 12 residues. The germline CDR1 and CDR2 sequences are SGHRS and YFSETQ. The germline V and J ends were trimmed by 2 bases and 3 bases, with 5 bases remaining between them. This chain's CDR3 is CASSFRDTEAFF. For the CDR3, the DNA is TGCGCCAGCAGCTTCCGGGACACTGAAGCTTTCTTT.

The rearrangement links TRBV5-4 to TRBJ2-7, with 12 bases identical to TRBD1. The V and J ends lost 3 bases and 2 bases, in that order; junction bases with no gene match: 3. There are 15 residues in the CDR3. The germline CDR1 and CDR2 sequences are SGHNT and YYREEE (reference sequence). CDR3 DNA: TGTGCCAGCAGCTCCGGGACAGGGGGCACCTACGAGCAGTACTTC. Translation: CASSSGTGGTYEQYF.

The chain has TRBV10-2 and TRBJ1-5; 7 bases match TRBD1. The CDR3 extends over 15 amino acids. Germline V gives CDR1 WSHSY, CDR2 SAAADI. The junction had 6 bases not matched to a gene; V was cut back by 6 bases and J by 1 base. The CDR3 nucleotides read TGCGCCAGCAGAGAAACAGGGGACAGCAATCAGCCCCAGCATTTT. Residues: CASRETGDSNQPQHF.

The chain employs TRBV9 and TRBJ2-1; TRBD1 agrees at 7 bases. The CDR3 covers 16 residues. CDR1 SGDLS and CDR2 YYNGEE come from the germline V gene. V shed 0 bases, J shed 8 bases, and the junction held 11 bases outside the gene matches. CDR3 in DNA: TGTGCCAGCAGCGTAGTGCCAGGGGGTGATGGTTATGAGCAGTTCTTC. This encodes CASSVVPGGDGYEQFF.

This chain links TRBV7-6 with TRBJ2-5, with 11 bases identical to TRBD1. This CDR3 comprises 14 residues. The germline gives CDR1 SGHVS, CDR2 FNYEAQ. The J segment lost 5 bases and the V segment lost 6 bases, leaving 5 bases of the junction unmatched. The CDR3 sequence: CASRADRGPETQYF. CDR3 sequence (DNA): TGTGCCAGCAGGGCGGACAGGGGGCCGGAGACCCAGTACTTC.